This T cell receptor beta chain was retrieved from a study of blood T cell repertoires in COVID-19. Study at large: Both acute and convalescent COVID-19 samples were obtained from the United States, Italy and Spain. PBMCs, B-cell-depleted T cells, or T cells were the source of the cDNA or gDNA that made up the material.

How the authors handled the data: Reference gene primer amplification gave nucleated cell count estimates. Assay used: immunoSEQ multiplex PCR; TCRdb lists only in-frame clones, some missing. The V and J calls and clone size are taken from that table; D and trimming were inferred from the DNA. The sample includes roughly 77,000 clones, 75% to 85% seen only once; the top ten take less than 6%. The source of this sequence is a woman in her 70s with acute or convalescent COVID-19. Sample: peripheral blood.

In DNA form, the CDR3 reads TGTGCCAGCAGCTTACCGCTTCAGGGTGCCCAAGAGACCCAGTACTTC. Translation gives CASSLPLQGAQETQYF. This rearrangement joins TRBV11-2 to TRBJ2-5, with D tentatively TRBD1 (5 bases). CDR1 and CDR2 from the germline V gene are SGHAT and FQNNGV. The CDR3 runs 16 residues. V gave up 2 bases and J gave up 1 base, with 14 bases separating them.